What follows is one TCR beta chain and its context. Its matching antigen is unknown. The source of the sample is a study of OX40 agonist ivuxolimab in advanced cancers. As for the study in general: The patients received agonistic anti-OX40 (CD134) antibody ivuxolimab. A mean age of roughly 62 years, range roughly 23 to 85, was recorded, and around 85% were male.

The table came from immunoSEQ multiplex PCR; TCRdb's copy has only in-frame clones and leaves some out. The sample carries 95,000 to 100,000 clones, approximately 80% recorded once. Whole-study findings and limits: Some nonresponders likewise displayed low normalized T-cell clonal expansion. Still undetermined is the antigen specificity of the expanded peripheral T cells.

Germline CDR1 LNHNV, CDR2 YYDKDF (reference sequence). The CDR3 is 20 residues long. Trimming took 0 bases from V and 0 from J, leaving 23 bases between them. V is TRBV15 and J is TRBJ1-1; D remains ambiguous. The TCR comes from an adult with an advanced solid tumor such as melanoma, head and neck, liver or kidney cancer. Source: CD4+ or CD8+ T cells sorted from blood, taken in a trial of the OX40 agonist ivuxolimab. DNA for the CDR3: TGTGCCACCAGCAGAGATCCAGGATCCATAGGACGGGCCATGAACACTGAAGCTTTCTTT. This translates into CATSRDPGSIGRAMNTEAFF. The whole variable domain, filled in from reference TRBV15 and TRBJ1-1, reads DAMVIQNPRYQVTQFGKPVTLSCSQTLNHNVMYWYQQKSSQAPKLLFHYYDKDFNNEADTPDNFQSRRPNTSFCFLDIRSPGLGDTAMYLCATSRDPGSIGRAMNTEAFFGQGTRLTVV.